The clone carrying this T cell receptor (beta chain) was detected once. Its matching antigen is unknown. This sample stems from a study of T cell responses to AZD1222 COVID-19 vaccine. The assay was immunoSEQ multiplex PCR, and TCRdb's table has in-frame clones only and misses some. The sample yields roughly 120,000 clones, more than 85% seen once. V lost 5 bases and J lost 11, with 15 bases in between. The CDR3 sequence is 12 residues long. Study-wide results and caveats: Females made up more of the donors, who were largely white British, and clonal diversity may have come out too low.

The starting material was peripheral blood, obtained on day 0 of AZD1222 vaccination. The receptor was derived from an adult in good health. The chain joins TRBV12-3 or TRBV12-4 to TRBJ1-1; D gene unclear. The CDR3 here is CASSPARSGAFF. CDR3 nucleotides: TGTGCCAGCAGTCCAGCGAGGTCCGGCGCTTTCTTT.